These T cell receptor beta chains were read from a single sample in a study of blood T cell repertoires in COVID-19. Measured with immunoSEQ multiplex PCR; TCRdb has only the in-frame clones, and not every one. This table holds approximately 97,000 clones, around 87% found once. The sequenced sample was peripheral blood. These receptors originate from a human donor in a cohort sampled during active COVID-19. Each CDR3 is given with its conserved first and last residue. The D gene is left open where the match is weak. Clone size is stated in some rows and not others, as once, few, many or a class when expanded.

j_gene,v_gene,d_gene,abundance,CDR3nt,CDR3aa
TRBJ2-7,TRBV7-2,TRBD2,.,TGTGCCAGCAGCTTAGCAGCGGGGAATTACGAGCAGTACTTC,CASSLAAGNYEQYF
TRBJ1-4,TRBV18,TRBD1,.,TGTGCCAGCTCACCGACAGGGGGCTTCACTAATGAAAAACTGTTTTTT,CASSPTGGFTNEKLFF
TRBJ2-1,TRBV9,TRBD2,once,TGTGCCAGCAGCGTATCTAGCGGGACCATCCGAGGCGAGCAGTTCTTC,CASSVSSGTIRGEQFF
TRBJ1-1,TRBV19,.,.,TGTGCCAGTAGTATACAGAGAGGGAACACTGAAGCTTTCTTT,CASSIQRGNTEAFF
TRBJ1-5,TRBV7-2,.,.,TGTGCCAGCAGCTACCTAGGCAATCAGCCCCAGCATTTT,CASSYLGNQPQHF
TRBJ1-6,TRBV4-2,.,.,TGTGCCAGCAGCCCTCGGGTCAGCGGGTCACCCCTCCACTTT,CASSPRVSGSPLHF
TRBJ2-7,TRBV19,TRBD2,.,TGTGCCAGTAGTCCACGGAACCGGGACTATTCTTCCTACGAGCAGTACTTC,CASSPRNRDYSSYEQYF
TRBJ2-7,TRBV19,TRBD1,once,TGTGCCAAGGGGGTGGGGGACAGGGTACGGGAGACCTACGAGCAGTACTTC,CAKGVGDRVRETYEQYF
TRBJ1-1,TRBV7-2,.,.,TGTGCCAGCAGCCGGAATGGGCAGGGGCAGACTGAAGCTTTCTTT,CASSRNGQGQTEAFF
TRBJ1-1,TRBV9,TRBD1,.,TGTGCCAGCAGCGTAGGCGGCAGGGGGCTTACTGAAGCTTTCTTT,CASSVGGRGLTEAFF
TRBJ2-7,TRBV11-2,.,.,TGTGCCAGCAGCTTACCAGCGGGCCCCTACGAGCAGTACTTC,CASSLPAGPYEQYF
TRBJ1-1,TRBV28,.,few,TGTGCCAGCAGTCCTCCTCTGGGAGGGACTGAAGCTTTCTTT,CASSPPLGGTEAFF
TRBJ1-1,TRBV29-1,TRBD1,.,TGCAGCGCTGGAACGACAGGGGCCCCTGAAGCTTTCTTT,CSAGTTGAPEAFF
TRBJ2-7,TRBV28,TRBD2,.,TGTGCCAGCACCACCCCGGGGGGGGCAATGGACGAGCAGTACTTC,CASTTPGGAMDEQYF
TRBJ2-5,TRBV24-1,.,.,TGTGCCACCGGCGGGACGACCCAAGAGACCCAGTACTTC,CATGGTTQETQYF
TRBJ2-1,TRBV28,TRBD2,.,TGTGCCAGCAGTTTAGGGAGGCGGGAGGGCCCCCTCTTC,CASSLGRREGPLF
TRBJ2-5,TRBV7-6,TRBD2,.,TGTGCCAGCAGCTTAGAGGGGCTAGCGGGCCAAGAGACCCAGTACTTC,CASSLEGLAGQETQYF
TRBJ2-2,TRBV11-2,.,few,TGTGCCAGCGGCTCAGGAGGTCCCGGGGAGCTGTTTTTT,CASGSGGPGELFF
TRBJ2-1,TRBV5-1,TRBD1,.,TGCGCCAGCAGCTTGGGCGACAGGGGGCACAATGAGCAGTTCTTC,CASSLGDRGHNEQFF
TRBJ1-1,TRBV19,.,once,TGTGCCAGTAGTACCCCCCGCCGAGGAGGCAACACTGAAGCTTTCTTT,CASSTPRRGGNTEAFF
TRBJ1-4,TRBV27,.,.,TGTGCCAGCAGTTTGCTTCAGGGAACAACTAATGAAAAACTGTTTTTT,CASSLLQGTTNEKLFF
TRBJ1-5,TRBV7-2,TRBD1,few,TGTGCCAGCAGCGAGACGGACAGGGGTAATCAGCCCCAGCATTTT,CASSETDRGNQPQHF
TRBJ2-7,TRBV2,.,few,TGTGCCACCTCCCAGGGCGCCTCCGGGGGCGAGCAGTACTTC,CATSQGASGGEQYF
TRBJ2-7,TRBV15,.,.,TGTGCCACCAGCAGAGATCTCCCCGGGACCTACGAGCAGTACTTC,CATSRDLPGTYEQYF
TRBJ2-1,TRBV11-3,TRBD1,.,TGTGCCAGCAGCCACATCAGGGGGCTCAACTCCTACAATGAGCAGTTCTTC,CASSHIRGLNSYNEQFF
TRBJ2-5,TRBV6-5,.,.,TGTGCCAGCAGTACAGGGTACCAAGAGACCCAGTACTTC,CASSTGYQETQYF
TRBJ1-6,TRBV4-3,TRBD1,.,TGCGCCAGCAGCCAGGGGACAGGGGGCAGTTCACCCCTCCACTTT,CASSQGTGGSSPLHF
TRBJ2-3,TRBV5-5,TRBD2,.,TGTGCCAGCAGACGTGGGACTAGCGAGCGAGTTACAGATACGCAGTATTTT,CASRRGTSERVTDTQYF
TRBJ2-1,TRBV28,TRBD1,.,TGTGCCAGCAGGCCTTACAGGGGGATTTACAATGAGCAGTTCTTC,CASRPYRGIYNEQFF